This TCR beta chain originates from a study of response to subunit inactivated influenza vaccine. Each CDR3 protein is one row after TCRdb ran MiXCR on the RT-PCR reads. There are hundreds of thousands of distinct CDR3 sequences in the sample; around 15% occur only once, and 7.6% lies in the top ten. V shed 10 bases, J shed 3 bases, and the junction held 6 bases outside the gene matches. Looked up from germline, CDR1 is SGHTA and CDR2 is FQGNSA. This CDR3 contains 13 residues. This clonotype was counted a few times. The antigen remains undetermined. Study observations and caveats: The authors offered the suggestion that each seasonal influenza vaccination recruits few new T cells.

This sequence was found in a man in his forties or fifties who received an inactivated influenza vaccine. The chain links TRBV7-2 to TRBJ2-7; 10 bases map to TRBD2. The material sequenced was PBMCs from blood, taken 14 to 15 days before vaccination. This CDR3 is CANTLAGSYEQYF. Here the CDR3 DNA reads TGTGCCAATACACTAGCGGGGAGCTACGAGCAGTACTTC.